This T cell receptor beta chain is from a study of CD8 T cells in Susac syndrome. Whole-study findings and limits: Within Susac syndrome CD4+ T cell repertoires, clonal expansion was not evident.

Trimming pared 0 bases from V and 9 bases from J, leaving 13 bases between. The CDR3 loop spans 14 amino acids. From germline, CDR1 is SGHRS and CDR2 YFSETQ. Random hexamers were used to reverse transcribe an amount of 0.5 to 1 ug RNA. A multiplex approach, immunoSEQ multiplex PCR, amplified TCR beta CDR3 across 54 Vbeta and 13 Jbeta. TCRdb recomputed calls from the immunoSEQ multiplex PCR reads with MiXCR, one row per CDR3 protein. The sample holds about 140,000 distinct CDR3 sequences, 95% seen once. This clonotype was recorded once. Its antigen is not known. The chain links TRBV5-1 to TRBJ1-5, with D possibly TRBD1 on 5 matching bases. This receptor was identified in a human donor with Susac syndrome. The sequenced sample consisted of CD4+ T cells from PBMCs. CDR3 DNA sequence: TGCGCCAGCAGCTTGGGGCCAGGGAGGACGCCCCAGCATTTT. It encodes CASSLGPGRTPQHF.